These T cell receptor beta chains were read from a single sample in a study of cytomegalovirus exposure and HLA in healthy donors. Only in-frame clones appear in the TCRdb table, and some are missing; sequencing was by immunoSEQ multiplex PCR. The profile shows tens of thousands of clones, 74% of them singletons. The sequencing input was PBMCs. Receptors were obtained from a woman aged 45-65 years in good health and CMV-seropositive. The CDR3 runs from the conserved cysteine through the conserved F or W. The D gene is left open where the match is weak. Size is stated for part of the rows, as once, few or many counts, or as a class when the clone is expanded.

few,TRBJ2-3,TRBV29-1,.,CSVRLANADTQYF,TGCAGCGTTAGGCTAGCAAACGCAGATACGCAGTATTTT
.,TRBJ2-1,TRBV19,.,CASRIAGQSNEQFF,TGTGCCAGTAGAATAGCGGGACAGTCCAATGAGCAGTTCTTC
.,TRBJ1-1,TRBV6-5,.,CASAHEAGNTEAFF,TGTGCCAGCGCTCACGAAGCGGGGAACACTGAAGCTTTCTTT
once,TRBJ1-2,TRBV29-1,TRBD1,CSVVEGARGYTF,TGCAGCGTAGTCGAGGGGGCGCGAGGCTACACCTTC
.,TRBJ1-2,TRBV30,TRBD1,CAWRGTGDGYTF,TGTGCCTGGAGGGGGACAGGGGATGGCTACACCTTC
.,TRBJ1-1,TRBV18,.,CASSPGLGAFEAFF,TGTGCCAGCTCACCCGGGTTGGGGGCCTTCGAAGCTTTCTTT
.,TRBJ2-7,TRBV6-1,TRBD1,CASSEGQGLNLRGVVQYF,TGTGCCAGCAGTGAAGGACAGGGGCTAAATCTTAGGGGTGTGGTGCAGTACTTC
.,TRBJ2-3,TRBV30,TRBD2,CAWSVLPGGNTDTQYF,TGTGCCTGGAGTGTCCTCCCCGGGGGGAACACAGATACGCAGTATTTT
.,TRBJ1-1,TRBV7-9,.,CASRELAPQEAFF,TGTGCCAGCAGGGAGCTAGCACCTCAAGAAGCTTTCTTT
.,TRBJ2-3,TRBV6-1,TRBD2,CASSEGAGRGDTQYF,TGTGCCAGCAGTGAGGGAGCGGGAAGGGGAGATACGCAGTATTTT
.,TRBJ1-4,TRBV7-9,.,CASSPPWTGWEKLFF,TGTGCCAGCAGCCCACCTTGGACTGGGTGGGAAAAACTGTTTTTT
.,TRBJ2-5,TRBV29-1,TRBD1,CSFRQGIETQYF,TGCAGCTTTCGACAGGGAATTGAGACCCAGTACTTC